This T cell receptor beta chain originates from a study of T cells in Graves' hyperthyroidism and ophthalmopathy. For the study at large: Pretreatment peripheral blood was obtained at initial diagnosis. Points from the study as a whole: Blood samples included most of the expanded thyroid clonotypes exceeding 0.001.

The CDR3 extends over 15 amino acids. From germline, CDR1 is DFQATT and CDR2 SNEGSKA (reference sequence). Trimming pared 1 base from V and 4 bases from J, leaving 16 bases between. TCR beta CDR3 regions were amplified from RNA transcripts. HTBI primers drove first-round RT-PCR of the TCR CDR3. Via MiXCR, TCRdb re-called the multiplex PCR reads, giving one row per CDR3 protein. The sample includes roughly 720,000 distinct CDR3 sequences, roughly 17% of them seen just once. This clonotype occurred a few times. The antigen is undetermined. The authors obtained PBMCs from around 11 ml of fresh peripheral blood.

The source material was blood. This sequence joins TRBV20-1 and TRBJ1-2; D uncertain. The source is a man aged 50 or older with Graves' hyperthyroidism. The CDR3 reads CSARGRGRESYGYTF. The CDR3, as DNA: TGCAGTGCTAGAGGAAGAGGGAGGGAAAGCTATGGCTACACCTTC.